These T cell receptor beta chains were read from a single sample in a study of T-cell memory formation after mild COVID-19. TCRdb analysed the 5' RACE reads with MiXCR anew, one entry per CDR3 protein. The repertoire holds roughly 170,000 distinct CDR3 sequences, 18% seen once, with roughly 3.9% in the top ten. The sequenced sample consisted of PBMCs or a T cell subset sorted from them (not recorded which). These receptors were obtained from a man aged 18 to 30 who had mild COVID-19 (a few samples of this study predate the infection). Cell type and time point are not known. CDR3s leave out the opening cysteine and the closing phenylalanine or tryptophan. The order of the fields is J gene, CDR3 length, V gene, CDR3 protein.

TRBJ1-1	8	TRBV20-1	SARNTEAF
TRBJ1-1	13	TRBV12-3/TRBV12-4	ASSLIPDAESVAF
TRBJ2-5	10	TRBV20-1	SASPGRETQY
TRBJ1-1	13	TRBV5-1	ASRVRGGMNTEAF
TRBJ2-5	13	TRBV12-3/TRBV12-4	ASSFWGAGWETQY
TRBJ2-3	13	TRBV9	ASSESGTAQGTQY
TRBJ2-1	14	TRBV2	ASSVVGLAVHNEQF
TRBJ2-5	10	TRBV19	ASGAGAETQY
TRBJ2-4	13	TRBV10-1	ASSDGGLAKNIQY
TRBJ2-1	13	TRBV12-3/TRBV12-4	ASSARTSHHNEQF
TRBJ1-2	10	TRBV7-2	ASSLDLPGYT
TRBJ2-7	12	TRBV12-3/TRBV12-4	ASSPGGGPYEQY
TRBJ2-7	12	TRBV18	ASSPPQGTYEQY
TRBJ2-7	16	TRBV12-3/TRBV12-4	ASSSDWTGGITSYEQY
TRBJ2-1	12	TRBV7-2	ASSSRTTDNEQF
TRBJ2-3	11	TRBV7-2	ACGMGGADTQY
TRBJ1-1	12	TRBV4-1	ASSQFGRNTEAF
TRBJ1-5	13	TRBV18	ASSPNQGRNQPQH
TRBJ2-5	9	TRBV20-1	SAPQGGTQY
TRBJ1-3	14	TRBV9	ASSAGAGTTGNTIY
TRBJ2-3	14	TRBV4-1	ASSQGRGRSTDTQY
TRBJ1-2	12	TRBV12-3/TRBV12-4	ASSPWTGDHGYT
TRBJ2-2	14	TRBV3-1	ASSQDWGANAGELF
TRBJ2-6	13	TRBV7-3	ASSQMGAGANVLT
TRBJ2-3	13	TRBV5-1	ASSPRTGRTDTQY
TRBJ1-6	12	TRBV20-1	SARATTGDSPLH
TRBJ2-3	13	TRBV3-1	ASSPRSISTDTQY
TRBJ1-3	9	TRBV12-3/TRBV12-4	ASGEGNTIY
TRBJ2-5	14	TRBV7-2	ASSHRTGGRQETQY
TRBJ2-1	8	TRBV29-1	SVGTTEQF
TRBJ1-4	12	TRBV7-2	ASSSRQGNEKLF
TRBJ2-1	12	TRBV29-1	SGGDGLGYNEQF
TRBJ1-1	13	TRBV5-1	ASRPGQGMNTEAF
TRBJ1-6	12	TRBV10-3	AISGATYNSPLH
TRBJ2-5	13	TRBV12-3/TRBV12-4	ASSRDRASQETQY
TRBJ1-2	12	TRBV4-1	ASSQDLASYGYT
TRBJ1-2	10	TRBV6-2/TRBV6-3	ASSRDGNGYT
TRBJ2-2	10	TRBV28	ATKGAAGELF
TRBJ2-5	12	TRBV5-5	ASSWGQLQETQY
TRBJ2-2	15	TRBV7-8	ASSLRSGTGETGELF
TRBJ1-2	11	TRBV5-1	ASSLGQDYGYT
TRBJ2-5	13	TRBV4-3	ASSQDADSQETQY
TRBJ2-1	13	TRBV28	ASSPPRSGAHEQF
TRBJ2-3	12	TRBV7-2	ASRTPGIPDTQY
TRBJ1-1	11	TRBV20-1	SASKPPRTEAF
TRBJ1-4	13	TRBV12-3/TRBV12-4	ASRFLTASNEKLF
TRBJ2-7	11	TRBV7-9	ASSFAGLYEQY
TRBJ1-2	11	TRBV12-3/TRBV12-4	ASSSRGNYGYT
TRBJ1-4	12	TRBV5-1	ASRDRGTNEKLF
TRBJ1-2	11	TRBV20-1	AMVRPTNYGYT
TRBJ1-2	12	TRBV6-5	ASRQPGTGYGYT
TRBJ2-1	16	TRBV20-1	SARDLLKGVSSYNEQF